The rows below give T cell receptor beta chains drawn from one sample of a study of cytomegalovirus exposure and HLA in healthy donors. Method: immunoSEQ multiplex PCR; TCRdb's copy keeps in-frame clones and lacks some. In the table there are around 92,000 clones, 70% to 90% of which are singletons. The material sequenced was PBMCs. These receptors all stem from a man aged 18 to 30 in good health and CMV-seronegative. CDR3s include the opening cysteine and the closing phenylalanine or tryptophan. D genes are given only for firm matches. Some rows mark clone size as missing; the rest say once, few, many or name a class of expanded clone.

J	V	D	size	CDR3	DNA
TRBJ2-5	TRBV7-6	NA	NA	CASGGTNGETQYF	TGTGCCAGCGGGGGGACCAATGGGGAGACCCAGTACTTC
TRBJ1-4	TRBV7-9	NA	NA	CASTLRELNEKLFF	TGTGCCAGCACCCTCAGGGAACTTAATGAAAAACTGTTTTTT
TRBJ2-7	TRBV6-5	NA	few	CASSYSDSPWEQYF	TGTGCCAGCAGTTACTCTGACAGCCCCTGGGAGCAGTACTTC
TRBJ2-1	TRBV9	TRBD1	NA	CASSAGGTGDNEQFF	TGTGCCAGCAGCGCCGGGGGGACAGGGGACAATGAGCAGTTCTTC
TRBJ1-1	TRBV2	TRBD1	NA	CASSEAGQSMNTEAFF	TGTGCCAGCAGTGAGGCGGGACAGTCGATGAACACTGAAGCTTTCTTT
TRBJ2-7	TRBV6-5	NA	NA	CASSQTGRTYEQYF	TGTGCCAGCAGTCAGACAGGGAGGACCTACGAGCAGTACTTC
TRBJ1-4	TRBV7-9	NA	NA	CASSLDGQTNEKLFF	TGTGCCAGCAGCTTAGATGGCCAGACTAATGAAAAACTGTTTTTT
TRBJ2-5	TRBV21-1	NA	NA	CASSTNQETQYF	TGTGCCAGCAGCACAAACCAAGAGACCCAGTACTTC
TRBJ1-3	TRBV14	NA	NA	CASSQVLNTIYF	TGTGCCAGCAGCCAAGTTCTCAACACCATATATTTT
TRBJ1-2	TRBV9	TRBD1	once	CASRGQAFNYGYTF	TGTGCCAGCAGGGGACAGGCTTTTAACTATGGCTACACCTTC
TRBJ1-1	TRBV5-1	NA	NA	CASSNGNTEAFF	TGCGCCAGCAGCAACGGGAACACTGAAGCTTTCTTT
TRBJ1-2	TRBV18	TRBD1	NA	CASSRVPGQGSGYGYTF	TGTGCCAGCTCACGAGTCCCGGGACAGGGATCGGGGTATGGCTACACCTTC
TRBJ2-1	TRBV5-1	TRBD2	NA	CASSFLAGGLANEQFF	TGCGCCAGCAGCTTCCTAGCGGGGGGGCTGGCCAATGAGCAGTTCTTC
TRBJ1-2	TRBV7-9	NA	NA	CASSPQGSNYGYTF	TGTGCCAGCAGCCCACAGGGCTCTAACTATGGCTACACCTTC
TRBJ1-1	TRBV18	NA	once	CASSPERGNTEAFF	TGTGCCAGCTCACCGGAACGGGGGAACACTGAAGCTTTCTTT
TRBJ2-1	TRBV6-6	NA	once	CASSYSRGYNEQFF	TGTGCCAGCAGTTACTCCCGGGGTTACAATGAGCAGTTCTTC
TRBJ2-1	TRBV19	TRBD2	NA	CASSLAREGGEQFF	TGTGCCAGTAGCCTAGCTCGGGAGGGGGGTGAGCAGTTCTTC
TRBJ2-1	TRBV7-6	TRBD2	NA	CASSPGFGLAGYSSYNEQFF	TGTGCCAGCAGCCCAGGGTTTGGACTAGCGGGTTACAGCTCCTACAATGAGCAGTTCTTC
TRBJ2-6	TRBV5-4	NA	NA	CASSLHRSSGANVLTF	TGTGCCAGCAGCTTGCACAGGAGCTCTGGGGCCAACGTCCTGACTTTC
TRBJ1-2	TRBV19	TRBD1	NA	CASSNRWGRELRTGGEDGYTF	TGTGCCAGTAGTAACCGGTGGGGAAGAGAGCTCCGGACAGGGGGCGAGGATGGCTACACCTTC
TRBJ1-2	TRBV21-1	NA	NA	CASSAVWAPKGYGYTF	TGTGCCAGCAGCGCAGTTTGGGCCCCGAAAGGCTATGGCTACACCTTC
TRBJ1-1	TRBV6-5	TRBD1	NA	CASSPGAGGPTEAFF	TGTGCCAGCAGTCCGGGGGCAGGGGGCCCCACTGAAGCTTTCTTT
TRBJ1-2	TRBV30	NA	NA	CAHWRTFGYTF	TGTGCCCACTGGAGAACATTCGGCTACACCTTC
TRBJ2-3	TRBV6-5	NA	NA	CASSYSSDGTQYF	TGTGCCAGCAGTTACTCGTCCGACGGGACGCAGTATTTT
TRBJ2-4	TRBV5-1	NA	few	CASSLNIGHQNIQYF	TGCGCCAGCAGCTTGAATATCGGACACCAAAACATTCAGTACTTC
TRBJ1-4	TRBV11-2	NA	NA	CASSFSTDEKLFF	TGTGCCAGCAGCTTTAGCACCGATGAAAAACTGTTTTTT
TRBJ1-4	TRBV4-1	NA	NA	CASSQRGTTNEKLFF	TGCGCCAGCAGCCAAAGGGGAACAACTAATGAAAAACTGTTTTTT
TRBJ1-2	TRBV5-1	TRBD1	NA	CASSSSRDRFNYGYTF	TGCGCCAGCAGCTCGTCCCGGGACAGGTTTAACTATGGCTACACCTTC